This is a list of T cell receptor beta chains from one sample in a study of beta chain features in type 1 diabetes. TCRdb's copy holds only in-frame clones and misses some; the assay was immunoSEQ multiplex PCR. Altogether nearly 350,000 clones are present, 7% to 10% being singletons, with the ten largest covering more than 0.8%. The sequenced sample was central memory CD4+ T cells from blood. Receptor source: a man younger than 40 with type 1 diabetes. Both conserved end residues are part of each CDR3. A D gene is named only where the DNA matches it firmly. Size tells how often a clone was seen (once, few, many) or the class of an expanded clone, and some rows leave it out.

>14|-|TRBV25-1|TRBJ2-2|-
TGTGCCAGCAGCCCTACAGGGAACACCGGGGAGCTGTTTTTT
CASSPTGNTGELFF
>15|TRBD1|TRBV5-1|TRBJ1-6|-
TGCGCCAGCAGCTTGACAGGGGGGGTGAATTCACCCCTCCACTTT
CASSLTGGVNSPLHF
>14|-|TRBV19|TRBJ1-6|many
TGTGCCAGTTCAAGTCCTACGTGGTCGTCACCCCTCCACTTT
CASSSPTWSSPLHF
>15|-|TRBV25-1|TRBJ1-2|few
TGTGCCAGCAGTGAGCGGACTAACGATCTCTATGGCTACACCTTC
CASSERTNDLYGYTF
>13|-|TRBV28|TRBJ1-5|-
TGTGCCAGCAGTCCGACAATGGGTCAGCCCCAGCATTTT
CASSPTMGQPQHF
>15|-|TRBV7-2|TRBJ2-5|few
TGTGCCAGCAGCTGGCAGTCCGGCAGCCAAGAGACCCAGTACTTC
CASSWQSGSQETQYF
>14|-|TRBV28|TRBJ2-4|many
TGTGCCAGCAGTTTACCCGGGATTGGGGACATTCAGTACTTC
CASSLPGIGDIQYF
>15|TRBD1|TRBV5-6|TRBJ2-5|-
TGTGCCAGCAGTGAGACAGGGATGGTCCCAGAGACCCAGTACTTC
CASSETGMVPETQYF
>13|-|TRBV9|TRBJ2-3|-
TGTGCCAGCAGCGTAGTCTCGAGAGATACGCAGTATTTT
CASSVVSRDTQYF
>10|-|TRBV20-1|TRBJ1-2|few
TGCAGTGCTAGGGACTCCATCTATCCCTTC
CSARDSIYPF
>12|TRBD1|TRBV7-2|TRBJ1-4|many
TGTGCCAGCAGCCCAGGACAGGGTTATCTGTTTTTT
CASSPGQGYLFF
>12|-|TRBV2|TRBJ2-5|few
TGTGCCAGCAGTGACGGTCTAGGGACCCAGTACTTC
CASSDGLGTQYF
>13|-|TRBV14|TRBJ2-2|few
TGTGCCAGCAGCCAACAGCACACCGGGGAGCTGTTTTTT
CASSQQHTGELFF
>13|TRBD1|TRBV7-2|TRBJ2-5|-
TGTGCCAGCAGCCCGGGACAGTGGGAGACCCAGTACTTC
CASSPGQWETQYF
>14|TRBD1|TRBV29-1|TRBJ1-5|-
TGCAGCGTGGGGGGACAGGGGATCGATCAGCCCCAGCATTTT
CSVGGQGIDQPQHF
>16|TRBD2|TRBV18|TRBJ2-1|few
TGTGCCAGCTCACCTCCGCTAGCGGGGGGCTACAATGAGCAGTTCTTC
CASSPPLAGGYNEQFF
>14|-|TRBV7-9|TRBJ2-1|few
TGTGCCAGCAGCCTGAGCGATTACTACAATGAGCAGTTCTTC
CASSLSDYYNEQFF
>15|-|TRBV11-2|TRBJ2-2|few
TGTGCCAGCAGCCGACCCAGGGCTTCCACCGGGGAGCTGTTTTTT
CASSRPRASTGELFF
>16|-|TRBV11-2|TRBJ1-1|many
TGTGCCAGCAGCGCAATCTCAGGGAGTAAAGGCACTGAAGCTTTCTTT
CASSAISGSKGTEAFF
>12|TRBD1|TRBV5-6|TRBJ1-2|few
TGTGCCAGCATTGGGACAGACTATGGCTACACCTTC
CASIGTDYGYTF
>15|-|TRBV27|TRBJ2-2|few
TGTGCCAGCAGACCTGGGGACCCCCGAGGCGGGGAGCTGTTTTTT
CASRPGDPRGGELFF
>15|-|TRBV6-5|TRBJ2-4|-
TGTGCCAGCAGGGATACAGGGAACAAAGGAAACATTCAGTACTTC
CASRDTGNKGNIQYF